The rows below give T cell receptor beta chains drawn from one sample of a study of beta chain features in type 1 diabetes. Measured with immunoSEQ multiplex PCR; TCRdb has only the in-frame clones, and not every one. The sample lists about 160,000 clones; around 7.9% were seen once. The sequencing input was central memory CD4+ T cells from blood. The origin of the receptors is a man aged 18 to 29 with type 1 diabetes. Both conserved end residues are part of each CDR3. The order of the fields is clone size, V gene, D gene, J gene, CDR3 protein, CDR3 DNA. A D gene is named only where the DNA matches it firmly. Clone size appears in some rows only: once, few, many, or a class for an expanded clone.

abundance: .; v_gene: TRBV5-1; d_gene: .; j_gene: TRBJ2-1; CDR3aa: CASSLSVGRAEQFF; CDR3nt: TGCGCCAGCAGCTTGTCTGTTGGCAGGGCTGAGCAGTTCTTC
abundance: few; v_gene: TRBV7-9; d_gene: TRBD2; j_gene: TRBJ2-1; CDR3aa: CASSLVGTSGNNAYEQFF; CDR3nt: TGTGCCAGCAGCTTAGTGGGGACTAGCGGGAATAACGCCTATGAGCAGTTCTTC
abundance: .; v_gene: TRBV5-1; d_gene: TRBD1; j_gene: TRBJ2-5; CDR3aa: CASSTIGQDRETQYF; CDR3nt: TGCGCCAGCAGCACAATCGGACAGGACAGAGAGACCCAGTACTTC
abundance: .; v_gene: TRBV27; d_gene: TRBD2; j_gene: TRBJ2-5; CDR3aa: CASSGTGGPQYF; CDR3nt: TGTGCCAGCAGTGGGACGGGGGGGCCCCAGTACTTC
abundance: .; v_gene: TRBV19; d_gene: .; j_gene: TRBJ1-2; CDR3aa: CASSTSQVHGASFYGYTF; CDR3nt: TGTGCCAGTAGTACATCTCAGGTCCATGGGGCTTCCTTCTATGGCTACACCTTC
abundance: .; v_gene: TRBV11-3; d_gene: .; j_gene: TRBJ1-6; CDR3aa: CASSKRADSPLHF; CDR3nt: TGTGCCAGCAGTAAACGTGCGGATTCACCCCTCCACTTT
abundance: few; v_gene: TRBV5-4; d_gene: TRBD1; j_gene: TRBJ1-6; CDR3aa: CASTPGTANSPLHF; CDR3nt: TGTGCCAGCACTCCCGGGACAGCTAATTCACCCCTCCACTTT
abundance: .; v_gene: TRBV7-9; d_gene: .; j_gene: TRBJ1-1; CDR3aa: CASRGQTNTEAFF; CDR3nt: TGTGCCAGCCGCGGGCAAACGAACACTGAAGCTTTCTTT
abundance: .; v_gene: TRBV18; d_gene: TRBD1; j_gene: TRBJ2-7; CDR3aa: CASSPGTGDEQYF; CDR3nt: TGTGCCAGCTCGCCCGGGACAGGGGACGAGCAGTACTTC
abundance: .; v_gene: TRBV5-1; d_gene: TRBD2; j_gene: TRBJ2-7; CDR3aa: CASSPAGGFSYEQYF; CDR3nt: TGCGCCAGCAGTCCAGCGGGGGGATTCTCCTACGAGCAGTACTTC
abundance: .; v_gene: TRBV15; d_gene: .; j_gene: TRBJ2-3; CDR3aa: CATSRGSGILSDTQYF; CDR3nt: TGTGCCACCAGCAGAGGGTCGGGGATATTATCAGATACGCAGTATTTT
abundance: few; v_gene: TRBV6-6; d_gene: TRBD1; j_gene: TRBJ2-7; CDR3aa: CASSYGDRPYEQYF; CDR3nt: TGTGCCAGCAGTTACGGGGACAGGCCTTACGAGCAGTACTTC
abundance: .; v_gene: TRBV30; d_gene: .; j_gene: TRBJ2-7; CDR3aa: CAWSDILANEQYF; CDR3nt: TGTGCCTGGAGCGACATCCTGGCTAACGAGCAGTACTTC
abundance: few; v_gene: TRBV5-4; d_gene: TRBD2; j_gene: TRBJ2-5; CDR3aa: CASSLAGGRAETQYF; CDR3nt: TGTGCCAGCAGCTTGGCCGGCGGGAGGGCGGAGACCCAGTACTTC
abundance: .; v_gene: TRBV28; d_gene: .; j_gene: TRBJ2-5; CDR3aa: CASSQETQYF; CDR3nt: TGTGCCAGCAGTCAGGAGACCCAGTACTTC
abundance: few; v_gene: TRBV18; d_gene: .; j_gene: TRBJ2-7; CDR3aa: CASSPQGDEQYF; CDR3nt: TGTGCCAGCTCACCACAAGGGGACGAGCAGTACTTC